This record looks at one TCR beta chain sequence and its context. The antigen remains undetermined. The CDR3 has 18 residues. Losses at the gene ends were 5 bases for V and 7 bases for J; bases not matched to a gene: 19. Germline V gene data show CDR1 as SGHKS and CDR2 as YYEKEE (reference sequence). Amplified TCR beta CDR3 regions came from RNA transcripts. The HTBI primer set was used in a first-round RT-PCR of the TCR CDR3. TCRdb independently ran MiXCR on the multiplex PCR reads; one entry per CDR3 protein. This sample has some 700,000 distinct CDR3 sequences, with approximately 15% found just once. Diagnoses were made from clinical symptoms, serum measures (thyroxine and TRAb), thyroid ultrasound and orbital computed tomography. This sample stems from a study of T cells in Graves' hyperthyroidism and ophthalmopathy. Regarding the study as a whole: Progression to ophthalmopathy was predicted a median of roughly 6.5 months early. Blood also held most thyroid clonotypes expanded beyond 0.001.

Sequenced sample: blood. The clonotype originates from a man aged 50 to 59 with Graves' hyperthyroidism. The rearrangement links TRBV5-5 to TRBJ2-1; 9 nucleotides match TRBD2. The CDR3 sequence is CASSPRGAGGGGKNEQFF. The DNA for the CDR3 is TGTGCCAGCAGTCCCCGAGGCGCGGGAGGGGGAGGAAAAAATGAGCAGTTCTTC.